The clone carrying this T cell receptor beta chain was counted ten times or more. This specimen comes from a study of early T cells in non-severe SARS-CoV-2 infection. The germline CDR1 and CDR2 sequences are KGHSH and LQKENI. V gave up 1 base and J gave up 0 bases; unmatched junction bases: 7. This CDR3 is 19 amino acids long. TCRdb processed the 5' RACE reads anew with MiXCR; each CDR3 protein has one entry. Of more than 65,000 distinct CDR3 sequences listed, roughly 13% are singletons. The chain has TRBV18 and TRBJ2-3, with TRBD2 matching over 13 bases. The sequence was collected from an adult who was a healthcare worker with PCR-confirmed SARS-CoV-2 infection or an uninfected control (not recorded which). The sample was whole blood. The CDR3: CASSPLMSGLAGSTDTQYF. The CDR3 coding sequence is TGTGCCAGCTCACCACTCATGTCGGGACTAGCGGGGAGCACAGATACGCAGTATTTT.